Only a few counts were recorded for the clone carrying this T cell receptor beta chain. A single record per CDR3 protein comes from TCRdb applying MiXCR to the RT-PCR reads. The profile shows more than 600,000 distinct CDR3 sequences, 13% to 15% of them singletons. The sequencing sample was made of memory CD4+ T cells from blood. The receptor was derived from a female donor in good health, serving as a healthy control.

The DNA of the CDR3 is TGTGCCAGCAGCTTAGATCCACAGAGTACCTACGAGCAGTACTTC. Translating gives CASSLDPQSTYEQYF. The gene calls are TRBV7-2 and TRBJ2-7, with no clear D. In germline, CDR1 is SGHTA, CDR2 FQGNSA. V dropped 1 base and J dropped 2 bases, with 12 bases sitting between them. This CDR3 has 15 amino acids.